The 9 T cell receptor beta chains below all came from one sample that was sequenced in a study of beta chain features in type 1 diabetes. Study-wide results and limits: Shortening that was moderate but significant affected the TCRB CDR3s of Type 1 diabetes patients in all four CD4+ subsets.

All of the isolated RNA was reverse transcribed, so expressed TCRB transcripts were sequenced. Sequencing was performed with immunoSEQ multiplex PCR; in TCRdb, only in-frame clones are kept and a portion is missing. Of approximately 46,000 clones listed, around 45% were seen once; the top ten hold roughly 0.13%. Their cognate antigens are unknown. Sequencing was carried out using stem cell memory CD4+ T cells from blood. Receptors originate from a man aged 30-40 years with type 1 diabetes.

V is TRBV7-9 and J is TRBJ2-1; 14 nucleotides align to TRBD2. V shed 1 base and J 3 bases; nucleotides not matched to a gene: 5. This CDR3 region has 18 residues. Germline V gene data show CDR1 as SEHNR and CDR2 as FQNEAQ (reference sequence). The CDR3 DNA is TGTGCCAGCAGCTTAGTGGGACTAGCGGGAGATGTCTACAATGAGCAGTTCTTC. It encodes CASSLVGLAGDVYNEQFF.

The rearrangement joins TRBV11-2 to TRBJ2-7; D ambiguous. There are 13 residues in the CDR3. The V and J ends lost 1 base and 2 bases respectively, with 6 bases between them. CDR1 is SGHAT, CDR2 FQNNGV, per germline. CDR3 sequence: CASSLARTYEQYF. The CDR3 DNA sequence: TGTGCCAGCAGCTTAGCCAGAACCTACGAGCAGTACTTC.

This clone was counted between two and nine times. The chain recombines TRBV18 with TRBJ2-3, with a tentative D call TRBD2 (6 bases). The CDR3 consists of 15 residues. Germline V gene sequence: CDR1 KGHSH, CDR2 LQKENI. Deletions cut 3 bases from V and 4 bases from J, with 14 bases between. In DNA, the CDR3 is TGTGCCAGCTCACCCTTCGCGGGGCGCTCAGATACGCAGTATTTT. This encodes CASSPFAGRSDTQYF.

V usage is TRBV20-1 and J usage is TRBJ2-5, with D unclear. The length of the CDR3 is 11 residues. The germline V gene encodes CDR1 DFQATT and CDR2 SNEGSKA (reference sequence). V was shortened by 4 bases and J by 2 bases, with 5 bases between the two germline ends. CDR3 bases: TGCAGTGCTACACTTCAAGAGACCCAGTACTTC. Its protein product is CSATLQETQYF.

Here the CDR3 DNA reads TGTGCCAGCAGCCCTAGCGGGAGTTGGGAGACCCAGTACTTC. It yields the protein CASSPSGSWETQYF. The chain recombines TRBV4-2 with TRBJ2-5; 10 nucleotides match TRBD2. The V gene's germline CDR1 is LGHNA and CDR2 YNFKEQ. The CDR3 loop spans 14 amino acids. The V and J ends lost 4 bases and 5 bases, in that order; junction bases with no gene match: 4.

The chain employs TRBV19 and TRBJ2-2; D might be TRBD1 (6 bases). V was trimmed by 5 bases and J by 1 base, leaving 20 bases between them. This CDR3 has 18 amino acids. From germline, CDR1 is LNHDA and CDR2 SQIVND (reference sequence). The chain's CDR3 is CASSPSGMGARNTGELFF. CDR3 in DNA: TGTGCCAGTAGTCCCTCCGGAATGGGGGCTAGGAACACCGGGGAGCTGTTTTTT. Variable domain in full (rest from reference TRBV19 and TRBJ2-2): DGGITQSPKYLFRKEGQNVTLSCEQNLNHDAMYWYRQDPGQGLRLIYYSQIVNDFQKGDIAEGYSVSREKKESFPLTVTSAQKNPTAFYLCASSPSGMGARNTGELFFGEGSRLTVL.

The V gene is TRBV5-1, the J gene TRBJ2-4; possibly TRBD2 for D (6 bases). In germline, CDR1 is SGHRS, CDR2 YFSETQ. V lost 0 bases and J lost 6, with 13 bases in between. This CDR3 has 15 residues. The CDR3 region is CASSLAYRGGNIQYF. In nucleotides, the CDR3 is TGCGCCAGCAGCTTGGCCTATAGGGGAGGAAACATTCAGTACTTC.

The chain links TRBV11-1 to TRBJ2-5; D might be TRBD1 (5 bases). The CDR3 is 14 amino acids. CDR1 SGHAT and CDR2 FQDESV come from the germline V gene (reference sequence). V gave up 1 base and J gave up 4 bases, with 10 bases separating them. The CDR3 spells CASSLGGGLETQYF. In DNA form, the CDR3 reads TGTGCCAGCAGCTTAGGGGGCGGCCTAGAGACCCAGTACTTC.

This clone occurred a few times. V gene TRBV2 combines with J gene TRBJ2-7; the match to TRBD1 covers 10 bases. The CDR3 runs 13 residues. CDR1 and CDR2 from the germline V gene are SNHLY and FYNNEI. The ends lost 4 bases at V and 3 bases at J; junction bases unmatched: 0. The CDR3 spells CASSGTGGYEQYF. In DNA, the CDR3 is TGTGCCAGCAGTGGGACAGGGGGCTACGAGCAGTACTTC. Full variable domain (missing parts from reference TRBV2 and TRBJ2-7): EPEVTQTPSHQVTQMGQEVILRCVPISNHLYFYWYRQILGQKVEFLVSFYNNEISEKSEIFDDQFSVERPDGSNFTLKIRSTKLEDSAMYFCASSGTGGYEQYFGPGTRLTVT.